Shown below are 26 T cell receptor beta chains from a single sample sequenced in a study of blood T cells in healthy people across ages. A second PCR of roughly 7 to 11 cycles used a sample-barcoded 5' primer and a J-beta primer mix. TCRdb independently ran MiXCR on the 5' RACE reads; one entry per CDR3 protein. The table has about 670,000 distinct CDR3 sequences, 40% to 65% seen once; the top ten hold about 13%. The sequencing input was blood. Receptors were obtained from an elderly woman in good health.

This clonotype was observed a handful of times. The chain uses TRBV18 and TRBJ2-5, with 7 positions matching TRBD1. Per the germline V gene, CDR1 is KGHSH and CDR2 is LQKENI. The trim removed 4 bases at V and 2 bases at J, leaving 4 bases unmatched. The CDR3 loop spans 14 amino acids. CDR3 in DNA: TGTGCCAGCTCACAGGGACAGCCACAAGAGACCCAGTACTTC. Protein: CASSQGQPQETQYF. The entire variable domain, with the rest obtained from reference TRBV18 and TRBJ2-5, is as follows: NAGVMQNPRHLVRRRGQEARLRCSPMKGHSHVYWYRQLPEEGLKFMVYLQKENIIDESGMPKERFSAEFPKEGPSILRIQQVVRGDSAAYFCASSQGQPQETQYFGPGTRLLVL.

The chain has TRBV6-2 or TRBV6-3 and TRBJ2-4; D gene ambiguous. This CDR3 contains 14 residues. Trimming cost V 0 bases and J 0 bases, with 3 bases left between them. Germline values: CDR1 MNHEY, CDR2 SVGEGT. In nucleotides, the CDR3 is TGTGCCAGCAGTTACTCAGGAGCCAAAAACATTCAGTACTTC. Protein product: CASSYSGAKNIQYF.

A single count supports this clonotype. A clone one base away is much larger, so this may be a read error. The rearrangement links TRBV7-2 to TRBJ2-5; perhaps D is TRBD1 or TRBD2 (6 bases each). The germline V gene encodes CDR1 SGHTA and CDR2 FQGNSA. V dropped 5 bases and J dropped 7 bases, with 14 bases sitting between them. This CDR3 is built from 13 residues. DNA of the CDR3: TGTGCCAGCAGCAAAGGGGGGTGGGGGACCCAGTACTTC. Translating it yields CASSKGGWGTQYF.

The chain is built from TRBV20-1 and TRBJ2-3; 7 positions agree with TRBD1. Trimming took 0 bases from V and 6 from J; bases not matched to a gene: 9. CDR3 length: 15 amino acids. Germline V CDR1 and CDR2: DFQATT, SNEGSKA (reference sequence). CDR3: CSARESTGKADTQYF. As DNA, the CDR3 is TGCAGTGCTAGAGAGTCGACAGGGAAGGCGGATACGCAGTATTTT.

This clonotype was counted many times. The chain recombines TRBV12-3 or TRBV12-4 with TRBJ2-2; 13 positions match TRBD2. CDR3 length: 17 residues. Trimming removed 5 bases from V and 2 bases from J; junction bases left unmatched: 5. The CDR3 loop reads CASSLGTSGTNTGELFF. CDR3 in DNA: TGTGCCAGCAGTCTAGGGACTAGCGGGACCAACACCGGGGAGCTGTTTTTT.

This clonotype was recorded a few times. The CDR3 region has the DNA TGCAGCGTCCACGGGGGGGCCGGGGAGCTGTTTTTT. Translating it yields CSVHGGAGELFF. V is TRBV29-1 and J is TRBJ2-2, with TRBD2 matching 8 bases. Germline CDR1 SQVTM, CDR2 ANQGSEA. The CDR3 totals 12 residues. The ends lost 6 bases at V and 6 bases at J; junction bases unmatched: 3.

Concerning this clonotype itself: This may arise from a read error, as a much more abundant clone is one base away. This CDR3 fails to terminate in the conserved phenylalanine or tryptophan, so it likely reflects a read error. Written as DNA, the CDR3 is TGTGCCAGCAGCAGCCTGGGGGGCCATGAGCAGTTCGTC. Amino acid sequence: CASSSLGGHEQFV. V and J are TRBV11-1 and TRBJ2-1, with D tentatively TRBD1 or TRBD2 (6 bases each). CDR1 is SGHAT, CDR2 FQDESV, per germline (reference sequence). Trimming took off 5 bases at V and 8 bases at J, with 13 bases between the two ends. The CDR3 is made up of 13 amino acids.

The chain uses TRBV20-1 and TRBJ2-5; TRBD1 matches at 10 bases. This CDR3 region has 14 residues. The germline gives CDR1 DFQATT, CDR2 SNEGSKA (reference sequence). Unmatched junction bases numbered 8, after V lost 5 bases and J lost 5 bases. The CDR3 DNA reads TGCAGTGCTCGCGACAGGGGGCGGATCGAGACCCAGTACTTC. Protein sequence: CSARDRGRIETQYF.

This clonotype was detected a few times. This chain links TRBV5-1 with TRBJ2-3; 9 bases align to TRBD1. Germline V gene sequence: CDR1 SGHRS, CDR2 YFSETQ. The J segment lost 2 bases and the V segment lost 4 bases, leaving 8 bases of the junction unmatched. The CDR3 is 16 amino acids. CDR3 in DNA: TGCGCCAGCAGCCCCGGGACAGGGCAATTCACAGATACGCAGTATTTT. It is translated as CASSPGTGQFTDTQYF.

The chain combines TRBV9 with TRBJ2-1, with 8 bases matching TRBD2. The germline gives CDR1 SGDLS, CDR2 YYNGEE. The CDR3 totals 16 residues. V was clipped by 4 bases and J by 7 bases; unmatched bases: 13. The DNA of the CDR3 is TGTGCCAGCAGCCCTCGCGTTGCGGGGGGCGGGAATGAGCAGTTCTTC. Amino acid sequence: CASSPRVAGGGNEQFF.

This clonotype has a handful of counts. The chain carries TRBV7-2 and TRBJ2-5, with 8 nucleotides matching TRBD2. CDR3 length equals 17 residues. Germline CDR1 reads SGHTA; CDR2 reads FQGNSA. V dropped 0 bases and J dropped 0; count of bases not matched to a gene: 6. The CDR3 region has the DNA TGTGCCAGCAGCTTAGCGCGCGGGGGGCCGTACCAAGAGACCCAGTACTTC. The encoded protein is CASSLARGGPYQETQYF.

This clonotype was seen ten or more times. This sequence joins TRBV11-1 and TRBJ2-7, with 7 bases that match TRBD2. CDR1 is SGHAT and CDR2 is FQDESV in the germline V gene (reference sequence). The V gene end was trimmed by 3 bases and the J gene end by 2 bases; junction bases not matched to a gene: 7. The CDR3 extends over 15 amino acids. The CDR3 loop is CASSLNSGTPYEQYF. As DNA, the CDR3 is TGTGCCAGCAGCTTGAACAGCGGGACCCCCTACGAGCAGTACTTC.

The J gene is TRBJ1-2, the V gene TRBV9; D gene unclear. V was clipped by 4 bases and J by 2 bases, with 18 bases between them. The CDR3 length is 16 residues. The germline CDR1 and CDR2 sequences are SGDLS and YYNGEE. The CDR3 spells CASSPRPGVTNYGYTF. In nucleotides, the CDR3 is TGTGCCAGCAGCCCCCGTCCGGGTGTTACCAACTATGGCTACACCTTC.

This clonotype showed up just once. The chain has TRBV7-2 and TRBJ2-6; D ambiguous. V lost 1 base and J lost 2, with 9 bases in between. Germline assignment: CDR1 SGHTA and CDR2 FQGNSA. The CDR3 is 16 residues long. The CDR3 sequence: CASSLEVRTGANVLTF. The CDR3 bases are TGTGCCAGCAGCTTAGAAGTACGCACTGGGGCCAACGTCCTGACTTTC. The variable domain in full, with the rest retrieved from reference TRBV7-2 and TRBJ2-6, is GAGVSQSPSNKVTEKGKDVELRCDPISGHTALYWYRQSLGQGLEFLIYFQGNSAPDKSGLPSDRFSAERTGGSVSTLTIQRTQQEDSAVYLCASSLEVRTGANVLTFGAGSRLTVL.

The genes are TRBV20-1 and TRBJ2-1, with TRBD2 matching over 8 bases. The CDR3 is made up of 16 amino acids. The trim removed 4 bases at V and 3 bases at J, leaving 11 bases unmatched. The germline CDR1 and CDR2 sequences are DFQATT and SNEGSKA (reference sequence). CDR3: CSATDLAGLHYNEQFF. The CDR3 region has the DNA TGCAGTGCTACAGATCTAGCGGGCCTCCACTACAATGAGCAGTTCTTC.

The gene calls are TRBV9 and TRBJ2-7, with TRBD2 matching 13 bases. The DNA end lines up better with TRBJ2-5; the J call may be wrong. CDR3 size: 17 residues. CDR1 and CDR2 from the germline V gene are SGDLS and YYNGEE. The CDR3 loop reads CASSTGTSGIGAKTQYF. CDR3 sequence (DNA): TGTGCCAGCAGCACCGGGACTAGCGGGATAGGAGCGAAGACCCAGTACTTC.

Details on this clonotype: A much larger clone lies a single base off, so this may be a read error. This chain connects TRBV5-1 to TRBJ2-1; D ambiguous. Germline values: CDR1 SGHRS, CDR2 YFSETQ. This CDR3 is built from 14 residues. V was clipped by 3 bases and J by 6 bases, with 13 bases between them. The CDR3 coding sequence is TGCGCCAGCAGCTCTGCCTGGGTAGGCAATGAGCAGTTCTTC. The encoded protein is CASSSAWVGNEQFF.

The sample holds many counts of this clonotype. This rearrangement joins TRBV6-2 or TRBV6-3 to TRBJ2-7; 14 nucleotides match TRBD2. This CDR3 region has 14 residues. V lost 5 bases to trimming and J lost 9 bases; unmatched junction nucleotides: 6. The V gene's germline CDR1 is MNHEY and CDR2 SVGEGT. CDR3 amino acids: CASSHGLAGGTQYF. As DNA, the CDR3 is TGTGCCAGCAGTCATGGACTAGCGGGAGGCACGCAGTACTTC.

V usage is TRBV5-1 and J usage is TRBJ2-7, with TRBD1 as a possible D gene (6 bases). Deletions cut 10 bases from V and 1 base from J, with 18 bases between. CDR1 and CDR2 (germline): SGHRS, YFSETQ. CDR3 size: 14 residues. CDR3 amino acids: CAGSRGTPSYEQYF. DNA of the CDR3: TGCGCCGGCTCCCGAGGGACACCGTCCTACGAGCAGTACTTC.

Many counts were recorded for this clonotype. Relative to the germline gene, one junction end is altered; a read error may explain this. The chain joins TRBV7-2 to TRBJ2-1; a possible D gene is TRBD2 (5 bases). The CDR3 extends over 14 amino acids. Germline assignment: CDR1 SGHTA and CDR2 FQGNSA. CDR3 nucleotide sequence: TGTGCCAGCAGCTTAGCAGCAGACTACTATGAGCAGTTCTTC. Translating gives CASSLAADYYEQFF.

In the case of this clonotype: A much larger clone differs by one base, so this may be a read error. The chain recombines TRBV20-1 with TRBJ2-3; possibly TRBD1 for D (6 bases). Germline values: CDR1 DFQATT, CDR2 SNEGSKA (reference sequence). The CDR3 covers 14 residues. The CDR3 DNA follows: TGCAGTGCCAGAGGGGGAGCTGGCACAGGTACGCAGTATTTT. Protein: CSARGGAGTGTQYF.

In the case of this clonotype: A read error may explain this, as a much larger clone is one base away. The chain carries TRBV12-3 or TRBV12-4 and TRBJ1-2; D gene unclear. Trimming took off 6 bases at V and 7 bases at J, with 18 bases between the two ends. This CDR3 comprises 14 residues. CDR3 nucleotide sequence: TGTGCCAGCAGCGCCAGAGGGCAGTCGTGTGGCTACACCTTC. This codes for CASSARGQSCGYTF.

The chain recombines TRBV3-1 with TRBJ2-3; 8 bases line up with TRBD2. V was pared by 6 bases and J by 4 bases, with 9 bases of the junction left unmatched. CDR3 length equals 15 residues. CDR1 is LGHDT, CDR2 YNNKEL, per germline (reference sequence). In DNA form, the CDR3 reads TGTGCCAGCAGTCGAGCGGGGGATGACGCAGATACGCAGTATTTT. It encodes CASSRAGDDADTQYF.

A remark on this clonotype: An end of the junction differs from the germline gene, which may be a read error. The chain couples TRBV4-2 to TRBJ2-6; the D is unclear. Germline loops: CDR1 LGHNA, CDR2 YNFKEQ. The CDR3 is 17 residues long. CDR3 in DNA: TGTGCCAGCAGCAAAGAGGAGACGGGTTCTGGGGCCAACGTCCTGACTTTC. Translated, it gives CASSKEETGSGANVLTF.

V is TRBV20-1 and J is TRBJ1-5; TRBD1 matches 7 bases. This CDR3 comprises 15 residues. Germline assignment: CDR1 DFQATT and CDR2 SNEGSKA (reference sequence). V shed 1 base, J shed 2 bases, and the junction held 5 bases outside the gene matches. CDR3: CSARVSGQGNQPQHF. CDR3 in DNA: TGCAGTGCTAGAGTTTCAGGACAGGGCAATCAGCCCCAGCATTTT.

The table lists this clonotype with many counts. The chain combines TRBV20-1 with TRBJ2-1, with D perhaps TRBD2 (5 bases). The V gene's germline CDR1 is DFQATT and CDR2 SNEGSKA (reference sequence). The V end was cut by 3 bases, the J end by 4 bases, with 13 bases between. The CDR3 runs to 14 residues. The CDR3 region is CSASRAASYNEQFF. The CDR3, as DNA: TGCAGTGCTAGCCGAGCGGCTAGTTACAATGAGCAGTTCTTC.